The 14 T cell receptor beta chains below all came from one sample that was sequenced in a study of read filtering for tumor transcriptome and immune sequencing. From roughly 400 ng of RNA, a library with molecular barcoded alpha/delta and beta/gamma adaptors was made. TCRdb ran MiXCR on the reads and lists one entry per CDR3 protein. The table includes over 45,000 distinct CDR3 sequences, around 20% detected once. The sequencing input was a population of CD138-negative cells sorted from bone marrow. These receptors were collected from a donor aged 40 or older with multiple myeloma.

This clonotype came up many times. The chain uses TRBV12-3 or TRBV12-4 and TRBJ2-1; 8 bases map to TRBD1. V dropped 7 bases and J dropped 0; count of bases not matched to a gene: 17. The CDR3 has 19 residues. The CDR3 spells CASTLSRGQAGSSYNEQFF. The CDR3 bases are TGTGCCAGCACCCTAAGCCGGGGACAGGCAGGGAGCTCCTACAATGAGCAGTTCTTC.

Worth noting for this clonotype: This could be a read error, since a much larger clone is one nucleotide away. CDR3 DNA sequence: TGTGCCTGCAGTTTCCAATTCCGGGACTCTGGGGCCAACGTCCTGACTTTC. Translated, it gives CACSFQFRDSGANVLTF. The chain recombines TRBV28 with TRBJ2-6, with D perhaps TRBD2 (5 bases). The CDR3 covers 17 residues. Germline-derived CDR1 and CDR2 are MDHEN and SYDVKM. Full variable domain (missing parts from reference TRBV28 and TRBJ2-6): DVKVTQSSRYLVKRTGEKVFLECVQDMDHENMFWYRQDPGLGLRLIYFSYDVKMKEKGDIPEGYSVSREKKERFSLILESASTNQTSMYLCACSFQFRDSGANVLTFGAGSRLTVL.

This clonotype appeared many times. V is TRBV9 and J is TRBJ1-2; TRBD1 aligns across 7 bases. Germline values: CDR1 SGDLS, CDR2 YYNGEE. The CDR3 has 14 amino acids. Germline trimming cut 0 bases from V and 4 bases from J; bases unmatched to any gene: 3. In DNA, the CDR3 is TGTGCCAGCAGCGTAGATGGGACAGTCTATGGCTACACCTTC. Translated, it gives CASSVDGTVYGYTF. Looking up the rest from reference TRBV9 and TRBJ1-2 gives the full variable domain: DSGVTQTPKHLITATGQRVTLRCSPRSGDLSVYWYQQSLDQGLQFLIQYYNGEERAKGNILERFSAQQFPDLHSELNLSSLELGDSALYFCASSVDGTVYGYTFGSGTRLTVV.

In the case of this clonotype: One end of the junction varies from germline; a read error may be responsible. The V gene is TRBV15, the J gene TRBJ2-2; either TRBD1 or TRBD2 may supply D (5 bases each). CDR1 is LNHNV, CDR2 YYDKDF, per germline (reference sequence). This CDR3 is 15 amino acids long. The CDR3 spells CATSREGANTGELSF. CDR3 DNA: TGTGCCACCAGCAGAGAAGGGGCGAACACCGGGGAGCTGTCTTTC.

This clonotype showed up many times. The chain combines TRBV21-1 with TRBJ1-5. TRBV21-1 constitutes a pseudogene. CDR3 length equals 15 residues. The CDR3 loop reads CASSKVIQADQPQHF. DNA for the CDR3: TGTGCCAGCAGCAAAGTTATCCAGGCCGATCAGCCCCAGCATTTT.

This clonotype was recorded at least ten times. The chain links TRBV15 to TRBJ2-2, with 8 bases identical to TRBD1. This CDR3 is built from 17 residues. The germline V gene has CDR1 LNHNV and CDR2 YYDKDF (reference sequence). V shed 1 base, J shed 6 bases, and the junction held 10 bases outside the gene matches. The DNA for the CDR3 is TGTGCCACCAGCAGAGTTTGGGCAGGGGGCATCTCCGGGGAGCTGTTTTTT. This translates into CATSRVWAGGISGELFF.

Regarding this clonotype: This may be a read error: a much more frequent sequence differs by one nucleotide. This chain links TRBV5-1 with TRBJ2-2; 11 nucleotides match TRBD2. This CDR3 is built from 16 residues. From germline, CDR1 is SGHRS and CDR2 YFSETQ. Here the CDR3 reads CAISPLAGGNTGELFF. The CDR3 region has the DNA TGCGCCATCAGCCCCCTAGCGGGGGGGAACACCGGGGAGCTGTTTTTT.

This clonotype was found a few times. A far larger clone is only one base removed, so a read error is likely. The chain uses TRBV7-3 and TRBJ2-1; either TRBD1 or TRBD2 may fit D (5 bases each). The CDR3 covers 14 residues. Germline-derived CDR1 and CDR2 are SGHTA and FQGTGA. The CDR3 nucleotides are TGTGCCAGCAGCTTAAGGGGGAGCACCAATGGGCAGTTCTTC. Protein: CASSLRGSTNGQFF.

This clonotype was seen repeatedly, ten times or more. The chain uses TRBV28 and TRBJ2-1; D not certain. V shed 8 bases and J shed 8 bases, with 10 bases lying between them. Germline V gene sequence: CDR1 MDHEN, CDR2 SYDVKM. CDR3 length: 11 amino acids. CDR3 sequence reads: CASGWLHEQFF. DNA of the CDR3: TGTGCCAGCGGTTGGCTCCATGAGCAGTTCTTC.

There are many counts of this clonotype. The chain's CDR3 is CASSLLSSNEQFF. The CDR3 coding sequence is TGTGCCAGCAGCTTACTGTCGTCTAATGAGCAGTTCTTC. This chain joins TRBV7-3 and TRBJ2-1; D is unresolved. CDR3 length: 13 amino acids. The V gene lost 2 bases and the J gene lost 7 bases, with 9 bases spanning the gap. Germline V CDR1 and CDR2: SGHTA, FQGTGA.

Remarks on this clonotype: A read error likely explains this, since a far larger clone differs by one base. This CDR3 is missing its conserved last phenylalanine or tryptophan, likely due to a read error. The chain joins TRBV7-9 to TRBJ2-1, with a weak D call TRBD1 (5 bases). V lost 5 bases and J lost 7, with 21 bases in between. This CDR3 is 16 amino acids long. Looked up from germline, CDR1 is SEHNR and CDR2 is FQNEAQ (reference sequence). The CDR3 region is CASSPGPAHGSNEQFL. In DNA, the CDR3 is TGTGCCAGCAGCCCAGGGCCGGCCCATGGTTCTAATGAGCAGTTCCTC.

This clonotype has at least ten counts. The chain couples TRBV6-5 to TRBJ2-5; 7 bases are a match to TRBD1. The CDR3 runs to 14 residues. The ends lost 4 bases at V and 1 base at J; junction bases unmatched: 3. Germline values: CDR1 MNHEY, CDR2 SVGAGI. The CDR3 nucleotides are TGTGCCAGCAGTTGGGGACAGAGCCAAGAGACCCAGTACTTC. It codes for CASSWGQSQETQYF.

This clonotype has at least ten counts. The rearrangement joins TRBV28 to TRBJ2-3; D tentatively reads TRBD1 or TRBD2 (7 bases each). Germline V gene lookup returns CDR1 MDHEN and CDR2 SYDVKM. This CDR3 contains 14 residues. V lost 8 bases and J lost 2, with 14 bases in between. The CDR3 spells CASSGGAFTDTQYF. CDR3 DNA: TGTGCCAGCTCAGGGGGGGCTTTCACAGATACGCAGTATTTT.

This clonotype was seen repeatedly, ten times or more. The chain uses TRBV29-1 and TRBJ1-1, with D uncertain. This CDR3 spans 11 amino acids. V gave up 5 bases and J gave up 7 bases, with 11 bases separating them. CDR1 is SQVTM and CDR2 is ANQGSEA in the germline V gene. The CDR3 nucleotides are TGCAGCGTTAACCCGACGGGTGAAGCTTTCTTT. This encodes CSVNPTGEAFF.